This T cell receptor beta chain was profiled in a study of shared clonotypes between healthy human individuals. The data were produced by immunoSEQ multiplex PCR, yet TCRdb's version contains in-frame clones alone and is incomplete. The data show about 1 million clones, around 76% seen once. This clone occurred once. The germline CDR1 and CDR2 sequences are SEHNR and FQNEAQ (reference sequence). Between the trimmed V and J ends, which lost 4 bases and 6 bases, there was a span of 27 bases. The CDR3 runs 19 residues. This chain uses TRBV7-9 with TRBJ2-2, with TRBD2 as a possible D gene (7 bases). The sample comprised memory CD4+ T cells sorted from blood. Subset reported: CD45RA-negative fraction. This receptor was taken from a man in his late teens or twenties in good health. The CDR3 sequence: CASSSKGRGMTILSGELFF. CDR3 DNA: TGTGCCAGCAGCTCAAAAGGGAGGGGGATGACTATACTGTCCGGGGAGCTGTTTTTT.